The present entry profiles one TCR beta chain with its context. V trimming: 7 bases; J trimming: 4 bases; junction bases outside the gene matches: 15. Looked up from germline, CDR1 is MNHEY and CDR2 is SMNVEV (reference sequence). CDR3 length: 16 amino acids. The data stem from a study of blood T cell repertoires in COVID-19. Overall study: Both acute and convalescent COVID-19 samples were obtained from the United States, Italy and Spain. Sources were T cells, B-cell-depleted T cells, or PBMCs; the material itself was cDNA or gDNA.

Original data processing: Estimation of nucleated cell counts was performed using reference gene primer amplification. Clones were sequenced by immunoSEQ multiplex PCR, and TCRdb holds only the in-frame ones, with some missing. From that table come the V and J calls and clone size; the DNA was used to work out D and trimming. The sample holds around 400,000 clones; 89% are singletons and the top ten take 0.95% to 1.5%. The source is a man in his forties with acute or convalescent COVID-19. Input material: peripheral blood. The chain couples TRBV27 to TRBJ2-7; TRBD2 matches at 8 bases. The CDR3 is CASISNAGGPQYEQYF. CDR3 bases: TGTGCCAGCATCAGTAATGCGGGAGGTCCCCAATACGAGCAGTACTTC.